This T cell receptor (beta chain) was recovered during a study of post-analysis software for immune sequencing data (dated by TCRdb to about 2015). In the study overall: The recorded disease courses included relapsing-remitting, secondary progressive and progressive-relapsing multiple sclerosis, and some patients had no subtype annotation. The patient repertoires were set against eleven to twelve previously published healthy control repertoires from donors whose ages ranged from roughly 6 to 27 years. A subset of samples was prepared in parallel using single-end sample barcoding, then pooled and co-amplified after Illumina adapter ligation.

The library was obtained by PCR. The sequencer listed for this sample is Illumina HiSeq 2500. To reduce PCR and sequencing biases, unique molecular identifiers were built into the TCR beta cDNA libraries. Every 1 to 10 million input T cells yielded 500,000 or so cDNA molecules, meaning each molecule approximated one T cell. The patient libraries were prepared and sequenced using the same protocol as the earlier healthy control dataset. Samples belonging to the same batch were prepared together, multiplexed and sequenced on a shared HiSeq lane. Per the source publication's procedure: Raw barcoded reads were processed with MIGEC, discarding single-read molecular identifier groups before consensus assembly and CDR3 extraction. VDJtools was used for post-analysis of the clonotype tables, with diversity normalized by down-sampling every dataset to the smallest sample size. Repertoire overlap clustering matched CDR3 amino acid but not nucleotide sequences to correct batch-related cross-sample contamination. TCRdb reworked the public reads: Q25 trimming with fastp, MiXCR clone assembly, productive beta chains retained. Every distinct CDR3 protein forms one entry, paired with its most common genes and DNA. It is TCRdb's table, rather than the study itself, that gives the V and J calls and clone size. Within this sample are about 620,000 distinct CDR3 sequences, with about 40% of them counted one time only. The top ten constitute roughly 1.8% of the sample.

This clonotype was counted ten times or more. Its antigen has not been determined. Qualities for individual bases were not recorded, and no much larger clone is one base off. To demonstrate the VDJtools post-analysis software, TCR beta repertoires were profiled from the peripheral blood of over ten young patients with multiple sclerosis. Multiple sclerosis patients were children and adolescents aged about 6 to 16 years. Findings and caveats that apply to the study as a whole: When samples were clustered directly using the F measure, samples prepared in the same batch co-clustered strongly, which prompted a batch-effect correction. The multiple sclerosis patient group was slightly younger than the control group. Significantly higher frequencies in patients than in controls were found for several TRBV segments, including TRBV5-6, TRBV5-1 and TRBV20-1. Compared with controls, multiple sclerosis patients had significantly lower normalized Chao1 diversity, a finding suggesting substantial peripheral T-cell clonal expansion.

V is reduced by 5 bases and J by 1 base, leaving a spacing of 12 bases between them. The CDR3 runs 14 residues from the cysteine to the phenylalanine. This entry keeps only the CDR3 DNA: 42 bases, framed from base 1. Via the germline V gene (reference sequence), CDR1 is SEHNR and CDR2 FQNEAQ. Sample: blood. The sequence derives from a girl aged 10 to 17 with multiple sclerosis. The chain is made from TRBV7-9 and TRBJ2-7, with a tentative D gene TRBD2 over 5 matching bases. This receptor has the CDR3 CASSPRAASYEQYF. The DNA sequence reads TGTGCCAGCAGCCCGCGGGCCGCGTCCTACGAGCAGTACTTC. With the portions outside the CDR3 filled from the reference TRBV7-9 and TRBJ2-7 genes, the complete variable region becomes DTGVSQNPRHKITKRGQNVTFRCDPISEHNRLYWYRQTLGQGPEFLTYFQNEAQLEKSRLLSDRFSAERPKGSFSTLEIQRTEQGDSAMYLCASSPRAASYEQYFGPGTRLTVT.